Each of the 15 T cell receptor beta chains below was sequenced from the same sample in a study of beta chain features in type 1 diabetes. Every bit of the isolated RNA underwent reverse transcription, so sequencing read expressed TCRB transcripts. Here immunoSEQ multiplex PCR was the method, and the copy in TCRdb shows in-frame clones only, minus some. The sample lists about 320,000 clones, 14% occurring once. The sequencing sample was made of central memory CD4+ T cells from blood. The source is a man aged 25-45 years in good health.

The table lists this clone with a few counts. The CDR3 loop reads CASSFGQGNYEQYF. As DNA, the CDR3 is TGCGCCAGCAGCTTCGGGCAGGGGAATTACGAGCAGTACTTC. The gene calls are TRBV5-1 and TRBJ2-7; TRBD1 might be the D (6 bases). Trimming cost V 2 bases and J 4 bases, with 13 bases left between them. The CDR3 consists of 14 residues. CDR1 and CDR2 from the germline V gene are SGHRS and YFSETQ. Complete variable domain (other parts from reference TRBV5-1 and TRBJ2-7): KAGVTQTPRYLIKTRGQQVTLSCSPISGHRSVSWYQQTPGQGLQFLFEYFSETQRNKGNFPGRFSGRQFSNSRSEMNVSTLELGDSALYLCASSFGQGNYEQYFGPGTRLTVT.

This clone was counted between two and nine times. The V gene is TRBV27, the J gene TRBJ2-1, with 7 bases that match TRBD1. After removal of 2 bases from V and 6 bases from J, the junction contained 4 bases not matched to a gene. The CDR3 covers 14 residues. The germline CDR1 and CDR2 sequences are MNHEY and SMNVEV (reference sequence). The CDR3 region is CASSLRGGFNEQFF. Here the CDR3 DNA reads TGTGCCAGCAGTTTACGAGGGGGCTTCAATGAGCAGTTCTTC.

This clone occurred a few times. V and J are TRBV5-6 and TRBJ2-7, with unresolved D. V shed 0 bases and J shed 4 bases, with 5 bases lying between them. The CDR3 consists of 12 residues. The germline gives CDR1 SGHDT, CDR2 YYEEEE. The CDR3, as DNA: TGTGCCAGCAGCTTGGGGGGATACGAGCAGTACGTC. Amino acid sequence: CASSLGGYEQYV.

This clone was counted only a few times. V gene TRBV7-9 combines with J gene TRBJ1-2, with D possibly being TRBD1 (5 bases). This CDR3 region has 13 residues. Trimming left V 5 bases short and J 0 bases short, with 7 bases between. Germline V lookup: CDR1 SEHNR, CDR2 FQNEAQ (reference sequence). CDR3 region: CASSPTANYGYTF. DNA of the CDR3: TGTGCCAGCAGCCCGACAGCTAACTATGGCTACACCTTC.

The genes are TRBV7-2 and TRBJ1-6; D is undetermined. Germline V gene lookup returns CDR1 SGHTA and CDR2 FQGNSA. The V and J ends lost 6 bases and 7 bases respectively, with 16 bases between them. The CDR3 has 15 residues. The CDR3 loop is CASRAGLQQNSPLHF. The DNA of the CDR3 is TGTGCCAGCAGGGCAGGACTTCAACAGAATTCACCCCTCCACTTT.

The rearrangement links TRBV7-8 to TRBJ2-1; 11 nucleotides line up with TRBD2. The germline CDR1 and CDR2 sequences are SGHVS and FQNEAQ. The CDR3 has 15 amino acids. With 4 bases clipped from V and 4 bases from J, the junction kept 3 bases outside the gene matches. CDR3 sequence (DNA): TGTGCCAGCAGCTCGGGACTAGCGGAGTACAATGAGCAGTTCTTC. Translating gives CASSSGLAEYNEQFF.

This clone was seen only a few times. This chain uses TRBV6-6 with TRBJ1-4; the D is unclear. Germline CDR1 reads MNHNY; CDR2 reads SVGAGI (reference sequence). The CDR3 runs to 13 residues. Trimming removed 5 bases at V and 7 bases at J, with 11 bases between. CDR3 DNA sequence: TGTGCCAGCAGTGATTTAGCTGGTGAAAAACTGTTTTTT. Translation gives CASSDLAGEKLFF.

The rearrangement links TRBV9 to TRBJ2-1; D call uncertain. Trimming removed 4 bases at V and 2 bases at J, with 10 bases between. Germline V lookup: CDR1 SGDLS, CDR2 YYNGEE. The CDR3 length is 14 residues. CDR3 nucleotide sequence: TGTGCCAGCAGCCAATCGAGTGCCTACAATGAGCAGTTCTTC. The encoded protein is CASSQSSAYNEQFF.

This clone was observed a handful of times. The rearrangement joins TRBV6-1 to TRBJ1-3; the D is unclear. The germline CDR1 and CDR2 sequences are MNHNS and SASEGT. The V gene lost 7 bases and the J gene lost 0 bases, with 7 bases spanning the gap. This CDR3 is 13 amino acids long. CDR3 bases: TGTGCCAGCATAATAGACTCTGGAAACACCATATATTTT. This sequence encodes CASIIDSGNTIYF.

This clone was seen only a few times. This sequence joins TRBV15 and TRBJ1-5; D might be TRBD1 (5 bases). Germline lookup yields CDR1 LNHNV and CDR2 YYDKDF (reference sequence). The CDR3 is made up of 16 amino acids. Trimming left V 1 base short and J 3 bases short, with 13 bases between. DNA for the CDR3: TGTGCCACCAGCAGAGGCCAGGGCAGGGCCAATCAGCCCCAGCATTTT. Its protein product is CATSRGQGRANQPQHF.

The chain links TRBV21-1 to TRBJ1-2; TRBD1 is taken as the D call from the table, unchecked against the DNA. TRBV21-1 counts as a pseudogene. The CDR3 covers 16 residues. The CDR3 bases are TGTGCCAGCAGCAAAGTATTAGGTCAGGGGGACTATGGCTACACCTTC. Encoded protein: CASSKVLGQGDYGYTF.

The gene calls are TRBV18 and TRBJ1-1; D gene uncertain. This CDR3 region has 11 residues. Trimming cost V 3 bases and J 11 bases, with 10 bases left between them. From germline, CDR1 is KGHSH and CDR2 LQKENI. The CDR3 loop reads CASSPVTGAFF. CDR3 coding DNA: TGTGCCAGCTCACCTGTTACGGGCGCTTTCTTT.

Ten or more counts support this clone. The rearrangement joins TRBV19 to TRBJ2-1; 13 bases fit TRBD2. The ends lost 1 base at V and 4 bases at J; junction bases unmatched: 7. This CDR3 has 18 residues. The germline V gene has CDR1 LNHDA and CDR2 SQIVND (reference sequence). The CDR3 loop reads CASSIAGTSGTLYNEQFF. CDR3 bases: TGTGCCAGTAGTATAGCCGGGACTAGCGGGACCCTATACAATGAGCAGTTCTTC.

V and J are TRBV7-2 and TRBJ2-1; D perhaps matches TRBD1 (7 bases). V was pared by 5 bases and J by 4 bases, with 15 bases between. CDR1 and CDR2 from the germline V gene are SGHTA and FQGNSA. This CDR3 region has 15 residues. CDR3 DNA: TGTGCCAGCAGCCCCTCAGGGGGGCCATACAATGAGCAGTTCTTC. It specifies CASSPSGGPYNEQFF.

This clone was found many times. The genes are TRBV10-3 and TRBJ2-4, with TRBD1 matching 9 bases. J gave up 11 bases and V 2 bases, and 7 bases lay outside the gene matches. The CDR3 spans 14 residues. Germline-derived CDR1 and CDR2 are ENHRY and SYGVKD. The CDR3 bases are TGTGCCATCAGTGAGGACAGGGGGGGTAGACTTCAGTACTTC. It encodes CAISEDRGGRLQYF.